This T cell receptor beta chain was observed in a study of T and B cells in COVID-19 patients. Study-level information: The recovered cohort's median age was about 31 years, versus about 63 years in active infection. Overall study findings and caveats: There were some 2,500 TCR clusters exclusive to the recovered cohort, a few dozen with low generation probability. Clonality of TRB repertoires was high in active COVID-19; recovery brought above-healthy diversity and richness.

As concerns this clonotype: Antigen unknown.

TRB rearrangements were amplified by multiplex PCR with BIOMED2 TRB-A/B primers. Via MiXCR, TCRdb re-called the multiplex PCR reads, giving one row per CDR3 protein. This sample has fewer than 20,000 distinct CDR3 sequences; 36% occur once, and the top ten carry 16%. Each TRB amplification used about 230-550 ng of genomic DNA from blood. Germline CDR1 MNHNY, CDR2 SVGAGI (reference sequence). Trimming took 4 bases from V and 4 from J, leaving 14 bases between them. The CDR3 has 14 residues. This TCR derives from a human donor with active COVID-19. This chain uses TRBV6-6 with TRBJ2-7; no clear D. Sequences were obtained from blood. The CDR3 is CASSLKDGPYEQYF. CDR3 in DNA: TGTGCCAGCAGTTTGAAGGACGGTCCATACGAGCAGTACTTC.